This T cell receptor (beta chain) was recorded in a study of shared clonotypes between healthy human individuals. Samples underwent the assay at deep level. Data came from immunoSEQ multiplex PCR; TCRdb stores just in-frame clones and leaves some out. The sample yields over a million clones, approximately 97% seen once. With respect to this clone: The antigen is undetermined.

Recent vaccinations or acute infections were absent in the healthy HIV-negative adult donors. The CDR3 contains 12 residues. V lost 8 bases to trimming and J lost 4 bases, with 11 bases between them. The V gene's germline CDR1 is ENHRY and CDR2 SYGVKD. Study-level results: Among four donors, around 5% of naive CD4 clonotypes were found in common.

The rearrangement joins TRBV10-3 to TRBJ2-5; D not certain. This receptor was identified in a man in his thirties or forties in good health. The sequenced sample consisted of naive CD4+ T cells sorted from blood. Stated subset: CD45RA+ positively selected. Here the CDR3 reads CAIGGSRETQYF. Written as DNA, the CDR3 is TGTGCCATCGGCGGTTCACGAGAGACCCAGTACTTC.